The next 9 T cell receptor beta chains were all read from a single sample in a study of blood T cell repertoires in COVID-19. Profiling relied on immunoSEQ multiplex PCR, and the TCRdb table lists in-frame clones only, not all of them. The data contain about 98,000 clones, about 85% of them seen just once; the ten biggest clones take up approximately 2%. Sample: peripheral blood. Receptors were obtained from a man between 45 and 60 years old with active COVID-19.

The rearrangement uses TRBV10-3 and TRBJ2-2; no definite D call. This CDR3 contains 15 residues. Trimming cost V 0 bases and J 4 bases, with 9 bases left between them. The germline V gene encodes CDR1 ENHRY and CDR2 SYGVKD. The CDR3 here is CAISESRPSTGELFF. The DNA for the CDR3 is TGTGCCATCAGTGAGTCCAGGCCCAGCACCGGGGAGCTGTTTTTT.

CDR3 bases: TGTGCCAGCAGCGCCTCTTTCACCGGGGAGCTGTTTTTT. Its translation: CASSASFTGELFF. V gene TRBV9 combines with J gene TRBJ2-2; D is ambiguous. Germline V lookup: CDR1 SGDLS, CDR2 YYNGEE. V dropped 3 bases and J dropped 4 bases, with 7 bases sitting between them. The CDR3 is 13 residues long.

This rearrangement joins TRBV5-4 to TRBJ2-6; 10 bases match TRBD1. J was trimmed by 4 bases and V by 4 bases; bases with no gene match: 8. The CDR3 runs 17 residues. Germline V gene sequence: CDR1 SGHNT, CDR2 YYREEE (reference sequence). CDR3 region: CASSPNRQGAGANVLTF. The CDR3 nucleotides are TGTGCCAGCAGCCCAAACAGACAGGGGGCGGGGGCCAACGTCCTGACTTTC.

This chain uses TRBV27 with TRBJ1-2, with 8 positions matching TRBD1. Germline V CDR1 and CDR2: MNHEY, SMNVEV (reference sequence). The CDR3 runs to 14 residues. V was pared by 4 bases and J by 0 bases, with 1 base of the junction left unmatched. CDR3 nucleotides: TGTGCCAGCAGTTCGGGACAGGCTAACTATGGCTACACCTTC. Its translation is CASSSGQANYGYTF.

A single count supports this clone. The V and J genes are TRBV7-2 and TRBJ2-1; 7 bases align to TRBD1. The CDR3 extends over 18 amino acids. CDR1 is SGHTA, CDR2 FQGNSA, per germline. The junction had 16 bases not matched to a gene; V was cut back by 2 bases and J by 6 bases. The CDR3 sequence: CASSLIGPTGLIGNEQFF. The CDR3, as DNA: TGTGCCAGCAGCTTAATTGGTCCGACAGGGTTGATTGGCAATGAGCAGTTCTTC. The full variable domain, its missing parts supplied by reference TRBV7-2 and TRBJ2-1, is GAGVSQSPSNKVTEKGKDVELRCDPISGHTALYWYRQSLGQGLEFLIYFQGNSAPDKSGLPSDRFSAERTGGSVSTLTIQRTQQEDSAVYLCASSLIGPTGLIGNEQFFGPGTRLTVL.

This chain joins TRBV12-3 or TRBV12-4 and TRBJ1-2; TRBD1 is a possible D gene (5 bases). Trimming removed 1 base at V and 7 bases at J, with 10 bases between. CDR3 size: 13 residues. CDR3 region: CASSLGGVPGYTF. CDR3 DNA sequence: TGTGCCAGCAGTTTAGGGGGGGTTCCTGGCTACACCTTC.

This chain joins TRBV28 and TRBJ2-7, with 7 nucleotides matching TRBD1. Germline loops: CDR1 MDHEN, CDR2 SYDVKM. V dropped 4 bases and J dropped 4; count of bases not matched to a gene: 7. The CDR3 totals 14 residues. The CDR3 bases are TGTGCCAGCAGTTCCTACAGGGGTACATACGAGCAGTACTTC. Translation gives CASSSYRGTYEQYF. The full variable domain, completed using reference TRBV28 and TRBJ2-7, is DVKVTQSSRYLVKRTGEKVFLECVQDMDHENMFWYRQDPGLGLRLIYFSYDVKMKEKGDIPEGYSVSREKKERFSLILESASTNQTSMYLCASSSYRGTYEQYFGPGTRLTVT.

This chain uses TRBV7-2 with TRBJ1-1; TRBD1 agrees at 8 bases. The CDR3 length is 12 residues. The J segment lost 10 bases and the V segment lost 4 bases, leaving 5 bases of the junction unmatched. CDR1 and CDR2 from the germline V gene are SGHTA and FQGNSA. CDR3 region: CASSSTGGGAFF. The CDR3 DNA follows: TGTGCCAGCAGCTCTACAGGGGGGGGAGCTTTCTTT.

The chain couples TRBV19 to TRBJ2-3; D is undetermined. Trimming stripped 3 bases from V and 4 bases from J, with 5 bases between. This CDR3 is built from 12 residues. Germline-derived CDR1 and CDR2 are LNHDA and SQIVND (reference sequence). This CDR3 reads CASSMRADTQYF. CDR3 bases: TGTGCCAGTAGTATGAGAGCAGATACGCAGTATTTT.